Listed here are 19 T cell receptor beta chains from one sample, sequenced in a study of CD8 T cells in ankylosing spondylitis. TCRdb ran MiXCR on the 5' RACE reads and lists one entry per CDR3 protein. In the table there are some 250,000 distinct CDR3 sequences, 20% to 30% of which are singletons. Sequenced: blood, either unsorted or a sorted T cell fraction (not recorded which). Receptors originate from a male donor with ankylosing spondylitis or in good health (not recorded which).

The sample holds a few counts of this clonotype. This chain connects TRBV5-1 to TRBJ2-6; 8 nucleotides align to TRBD1. This CDR3 is 18 amino acids long. The ends lost 1 base at V and 4 bases at J; junction bases unmatched: 10. Germline-derived CDR1 and CDR2 are SGHRS and YFSETQ. The CDR3 region is CASSLLTGVTAGANVLTF. The CDR3, as DNA: TGCGCCAGCAGCTTGTTGACAGGGGTGACGGCCGGGGCCAACGTCCTGACTTTC. The variable domain in full, completed from reference TRBV5-1 and TRBJ2-6, reads KAGVTQTPRYLIKTRGQQVTLSCSPISGHRSVSWYQQTPGQGLQFLFEYFSETQRNKGNFPGRFSGRQFSNSRSEMNVSTLELGDSALYLCASSLLTGVTAGANVLTFGAGSRLTVL.

The chain is built from TRBV20-1 and TRBJ2-3; D unresolved. The CDR3 covers 13 residues. The V end lost 3 bases, the J end lost 2 bases, and 9 bases lay between the germline ends. Germline CDR1 reads DFQATT; CDR2 reads SNEGSKA (reference sequence). This CDR3 is CSASRKITDTQYF. The CDR3, as DNA: TGCAGTGCTAGTAGGAAAATCACAGATACGCAGTATTTT.

This clonotype came up a few times. The rearrangement links TRBV20-1 to TRBJ2-7, with D uncertain. The V and J ends lost 0 bases and 3 bases respectively, with 12 bases between them. Germline V gene lookup returns CDR1 DFQATT and CDR2 SNEGSKA (reference sequence). The CDR3 extends over 14 amino acids. The CDR3 region has the DNA TGCAGTGCTAGAGATGCAGGTAGCATCTACGAGCAGTACTTC. Translation gives CSARDAGSIYEQYF.

This chain uses TRBV10-2 with TRBJ2-7; TRBD1 matches 8 bases. Per the germline V gene, CDR1 is WSHSY and CDR2 is SAAADI. V lost 10 bases, J lost 3 bases, and 11 bases stayed unmatched. There are 14 residues in the CDR3. CDR3 in amino acids: CATLFRGRNYEQYF. The CDR3 DNA reads as TGCGCCACACTTTTCAGGGGGCGGAACTACGAGCAGTACTTC.

The J gene is TRBJ2-5, the V gene TRBV5-1; D is perhaps TRBD1 or TRBD2 (5 bases each). V was pared by 4 bases and J by 4 bases, with 17 bases between. Per germline, CDR1 SGHRS and CDR2 YFSETQ. The CDR3 consists of 15 residues. The CDR3 is CASSPSPGLGETQYF. For the CDR3, the DNA is TGCGCCAGCAGCCCTAGCCCGGGGCTCGGAGAGACCCAGTACTTC.

This clonotype was observed many times. V usage is TRBV10-3 and J usage is TRBJ2-7, with D possibly matching TRBD2 (5 bases). Trimming shortened V by 4 bases and J by 4 bases, and 17 bases separated the two germline ends. The CDR3 totals 15 residues. CDR1 ENHRY and CDR2 SYGVKD come from the germline V gene. CDR3 sequence reads: CAISVGVSGGYEQYF. The CDR3 nucleotides read TGTGCCATCAGTGTCGGGGTGAGCGGAGGATACGAGCAGTACTTC.

V gene TRBV9 combines with J gene TRBJ1-2; possible D gene TRBD1, 6 bases. The CDR3 runs to 13 residues. Trimming removed 4 bases at V and 4 bases at J, with 11 bases between. Germline values: CDR1 SGDLS, CDR2 YYNGEE. CDR3 nucleotide sequence: TGTGCCAGCAGCTTGGGGGCCGCCTATGGCTACACCTTC. Translation: CASSLGAAYGYTF.

This clonotype was observed a single time. V and J are TRBV25-1 and TRBJ2-2; D is undetermined. The CDR3 spans 12 residues. V lost 2 bases, J lost 7 bases, and 5 bases lay in between. CDR1 and CDR2 from the germline V gene are MGHDK and SYGVNS. CDR3 DNA sequence: TGTGCCAGCAGTGAAGGGTACGGGGAGCTGTTTTTT. Translating gives CASSEGYGELFF.

This clonotype was counted at least ten times. The chain uses TRBV3-1 and TRBJ2-7; D unresolved. This CDR3 comprises 17 residues. The V end lost 0 bases, the J end lost 6 bases, and 21 bases lay between the germline ends. Germline V gives CDR1 LGHDT, CDR2 YNNKEL (reference sequence). DNA for the CDR3: TGTGCCAGCAGCCAAGACGGATGGGTCTCCGCCCATCTCGAGCAGTACTTC. This codes for CASSQDGWVSAHLEQYF.

This clonotype has ten or more counts. The chain couples TRBV12-3 or TRBV12-4 to TRBJ2-5, with 9 bases matching TRBD2. This CDR3 has 14 residues. Losses at the gene ends were 5 bases for V and 5 bases for J; bases not matched to a gene: 6. For the CDR3, the DNA is TGTGCCAGCAGTCCGGGACTAGCCGACGAGACCCAGTACTTC. Its protein product is CASSPGLADETQYF.

This chain joins TRBV19 and TRBJ2-5, with unresolved D. Per germline, CDR1 LNHDA and CDR2 SQIVND (reference sequence). The CDR3 runs 13 residues. The germline V and J ends were trimmed by 5 bases and 1 base, with 8 bases remaining between them. Here the CDR3 DNA reads TGTGCCAGTAGTTCCCGACCCCAAGAGACCCAGTACTTC. It encodes CASSSRPQETQYF.

The rearrangement links TRBV2 to TRBJ1-2, with TRBD1 as a possible D gene (5 bases). There are 15 residues in the CDR3. CDR1 and CDR2 from the germline V gene are SNHLY and FYNNEI. The V end was cut by 10 bases, the J end by 4 bases, with 22 bases between. The CDR3 coding sequence is TGTGCCACAACCCCTAGTCAGGGACGGATCTATGGCTACACCTTC. Its translation is CATTPSQGRIYGYTF.

This clonotype has ten or more counts. This chain connects TRBV20-1 to TRBJ2-3; TRBD1 agrees at 9 bases. This CDR3 contains 16 residues. Germline loops: CDR1 DFQATT, CDR2 SNEGSKA (reference sequence). With 2 bases clipped from V and 5 bases from J, the junction kept 11 bases outside the gene matches. DNA of the CDR3: TGCAGTGCTAGAAACCGGGACAGGGCGGTCGGAGATACGCAGTATTTT. It translates to CSARNRDRAVGDTQYF.

This clonotype was counted at least ten times. The V call is TRBV20-1, the J call TRBJ2-7, with 9 nucleotides matching TRBD1. Germline CDR1 and CDR2: DFQATT and SNEGSKA (reference sequence). This CDR3 contains 16 residues. V trimming: 5 bases; J trimming: 4 bases; junction bases outside the gene matches: 15. The DNA for the CDR3 is TGCAGTGCTCGTCCCGGGACAGGGATCCGTACGTACGAGCAGTACTTC. This gives the protein CSARPGTGIRTYEQYF.

This clonotype was seen only a few times. V gene TRBV5-1 combines with J gene TRBJ2-7; possible D gene TRBD1, 5 bases. This CDR3 has 13 residues. The V end was cut by 0 bases, the J end by 6 bases, with 10 bases between. CDR1 SGHRS and CDR2 YFSETQ come from the germline V gene. The CDR3: CASSLGQGREQYF. The CDR3 nucleotides are TGCGCCAGCAGCTTGGGTCAGGGTCGCGAGCAGTACTTC.

With regard to this clonotype: Since a much larger clone is just one base distant, this may be a read error. This chain uses TRBV28 with TRBJ2-3, with a tentative D call TRBD2 (6 bases). The V gene's germline CDR1 is MDHEN and CDR2 SYDVKM. Deletions cut 10 bases from V and 11 bases from J, with 22 bases between. The CDR3 runs 13 residues. The CDR3 protein is CAIRLTLGGGQYF. The CDR3 nucleotides read TGTGCCATCAGATTAACGTTGGGGGGTGGGCAGTATTTT.

In its sample, this clonotype was seen many times. The DNA of the CDR3 is TGTGCCAGCAGTTTACTTGGCCAAACTGAAGCTTTCTTT. Encoded protein: CASSLLGQTEAFF. The J gene is TRBJ1-1, the V gene TRBV12-3 or TRBV12-4, with unresolved D. V lost 2 bases, J lost 5 bases, and 9 bases lay in between. This CDR3 region has 13 residues.

The V and J genes are TRBV10-3 and TRBJ1-5; TRBD1 matches 7 bases. Germline-derived CDR1 and CDR2 are ENHRY and SYGVKD. CDR3 length equals 12 residues. The ends lost 10 bases at V and 4 bases at J; junction bases unmatched: 4. The CDR3 DNA is TGTGCCACCTCGGGACAGAATCAGCCCCAGCATTTT. This gives the protein CATSGQNQPQHF.

This chain joins TRBV10-1 and TRBJ2-3; TRBD1 aligns across 9 bases. Germline values: CDR1 WNHNN, CDR2 SYGVQD (reference sequence). The CDR3 extends over 12 amino acids. Losses at the gene ends were 11 bases for V and 5 bases for J; bases not matched to a gene: 5. The CDR3 DNA follows: TGCGCCTTCGGACAGGGGAGAGATACGCAGTATTTT. It specifies CAFGQGRDTQYF.